This T cell receptor (beta chain) is from a study of cytomegalovirus exposure and HLA in healthy donors. The junction had 11 bases not matched to a gene; V was cut back by 0 bases and J by 10 bases. CDR3 length: 15 amino acids. The germline gives CDR1 GTSNPN, CDR2 SVGIG (reference sequence). Primers: 60 Vbeta forward and 13 Jbeta reverse. The data were produced by immunoSEQ multiplex PCR, yet TCRdb's version contains in-frame clones alone and is incomplete. The repertoire holds more than 80,000 clones, with around 77% as singletons. This clonotype originated in a woman aged 55-70 years in good health and CMV-seropositive. The rearrangement uses TRBV30 and TRBJ2-1; the match to TRBD2 covers 8 bases. The specimen was PBMCs. Written as DNA, the CDR3 is TGTGCCTGGAGTGTGCCTTTGAGCGGGAGTCAGGAGCAGTTCTTC. Translation gives CAWSVPLSGSQEQFF.